The rows below give T cell receptor beta chains drawn from one sample of a study of cytomegalovirus exposure and HLA in healthy donors. TCRdb's copy holds only in-frame clones and misses some; the assay was immunoSEQ multiplex PCR. The sample includes about 180,000 clones, roughly 86% of them seen just once. Material: PBMCs. The receptors here all came from a man aged 18 to 30 in good health and CMV-seropositive. Each CDR3 is given with its conserved first and last residue. A D gene is named only where the DNA matches it firmly. For some rows the clone size is stated as once, few or many, or as a class when expanded; others skip it.

. TRBJ2-3 TRBV4-3 . TGCGCCAGCAGCCAAGCTTCGACTCAAGATACGCAGTATTTT CASSQASTQDTQYF
. TRBJ2-1 TRBV7-7 TRBD2 TGTGCTAGCAGCCCCGGACTAGCGGGAGCACAGGAGCAGTTCTTC CASSPGLAGAQEQFF
. TRBJ1-4 TRBV7-9 TRBD1 TGTGCCAGCAGCTTAGCTCGGGGCAGGGGGCAAGAAAAACTGTTTTTT CASSLARGRGQEKLFF
. TRBJ1-4 TRBV30 TRBD1 TGTGCCTGGAGGCCGGGACAGACAACTAATGAAAAACTGTTTTTT CAWRPGQTTNEKLFF
. TRBJ1-1 TRBV4-1 . TGCGCCAGCAGCCAAGATGAAGGAGGGTCGTGGACTTTCTTT CASSQDEGGSWTFF
. TRBJ1-1 TRBV29-1 . TGCAGCGTCGAGACTCTTACAGGGTCTGAAGCTTTCTTT CSVETLTGSEAFF
. TRBJ2-3 TRBV7-2 TRBD2 TGTGCCAGCAGCCTTAGCGGGAGGGGAGATACGCAGTATTTT CASSLSGRGDTQYF
few TRBJ2-7 TRBV11-2 TRBD1 TGTGCCAGCAGCAGCTCCGGACAGGGGACCGAGCAGTACTTC CASSSSGQGTEQYF
. TRBJ2-1 TRBV2 . TGTGCCAGCATTCTACGGGGATTAGGCAATGAGCAGTTCTTC CASILRGLGNEQFF
. TRBJ2-2 TRBV9 TRBD1 TGTGCCAGCAGCGTAGGACAGGGGGGAGGGTCGACCGGGGAGCTGTTTTTT CASSVGQGGGSTGELFF
. TRBJ1-4 TRBV2 . TGTGCCAGCAGCGAGTCGGAGAGGGGGAAACTGTTTTTT CASSESERGKLFF
. TRBJ2-1 TRBV27 TRBD1 TGTGCCAGCAGCCCCGGGACAGGGGGCAATGAGCAGTTCTTC CASSPGTGGNEQFF
. TRBJ1-2 TRBV4-3 . TGCGCCAGCAGCCGGGGTACAGGAGCTAACTATGGCTACACCTTC CASSRGTGANYGYTF
. TRBJ2-7 TRBV7-9 . TGTGCCAGCAGCTCATCCAGGGGAATCAACGAGCAGTACTTC CASSSSRGINEQYF
. TRBJ1-2 TRBV4-1 . TGCGCCAGCAGCCAAGATCCACTCACCTATGGCTACACCTTC CASSQDPLTYGYTF
. TRBJ1-1 TRBV5-6 TRBD1 TGTGCCAGCACCCCGGGACAGATAACTGAAGCTTTCTTT CASTPGQITEAFF
few TRBJ2-7 TRBV7-2 . TGTGCCAGCAGTTCCCAGGGGACGTACGAGCAGTACTTC CASSSQGTYEQYF
. TRBJ1-5 TRBV5-1 . TGCGCCAGCAGCTTGGAGGACAGTAGCAATCAGCCCCAGCATTTT CASSLEDSSNQPQHF
. TRBJ2-3 TRBV11-2 . TGTGCCAGCAGCTTAGGTCGAGATACGCAGTATTTT CASSLGRDTQYF
. TRBJ1-2 TRBV10-1 . TGCGCCAGCAGTGGGGAGAGGGTAGCCTATGGCTACACCTTC CASSGERVAYGYTF
. TRBJ1-1 TRBV5-1 TRBD1 TGCGCCAGCAGCCACAGGGGAGGGAACACTGAAGCTTTCTTT CASSHRGGNTEAFF
. TRBJ2-3 TRBV10-3 . TGTGCCATCAGAGCAGGGCCTAGCACAGATACGCAGTATTTT CAIRAGPSTDTQYF
. TRBJ2-3 TRBV14 . TGTGCCAGCAGCTCCGGTGCCTCCCGCACAGATACGCAGTATTTT CASSSGASRTDTQYF
. TRBJ1-2 TRBV6-1 . TGTGCCTCAGCAGTCGGGGGGCCCGACTATGGCTACACCTTC CASAVGGPDYGYTF
. TRBJ2-2 TRBV2 TRBD2 TGTGCCAGCAGTGAGGGACTAGTCTCCGGGGAGCTGTTTTTT CASSEGLVSGELFF
. TRBJ2-1 TRBV4-2 TRBD2 TGTGCCAGCAGCCAGTCCCGCGTCTTGCGGGGGGAGGAGCAGTTCTTC CASSQSRVLRGEEQFF
. TRBJ2-1 TRBV5-1 . TGCGCCAGCAGCTTTGGGGCCCGTGAGCAGTTCTTC CASSFGAREQFF
many TRBJ1-2 TRBV7-8 . TGTGCCAGCAGCTTAGAGGGGCATGGGCGCGTAAGCTACACCTTC CASSLEGHGRVSYTF
. TRBJ2-2 TRBV7-2 . TGTGCCAGCAGCTCCCGGTTATACCTCAACACCGGGGAGCTGTTTTTT CASSSRLYLNTGELFF
. TRBJ2-2 TRBV7-6 TRBD2 TGTGCCAGCAGCTATCAGCGGGGGATCATCGGGGAGCTGTTTTTT CASSYQRGIIGELFF
once TRBJ1-1 TRBV29-1 . TGCAGCGCCCCTCCGAACGAGCGGCCCCCTGAAGCTTTCTTT CSAPPNERPPEAFF
once TRBJ1-5 TRBV5-1 TRBD1 TGCGCCAGCAGCTCATCAGGGGGCCGCAATCAGCCCCAGCATTTT CASSSSGGRNQPQHF
. TRBJ1-2 TRBV9 . TGTGCCAGCAGCGTAGCCGGGGATGGCTACACCTTC CASSVAGDGYTF
. TRBJ2-2 TRBV9 TRBD1 TGTGCCAGCAGCGCCGACAGGGGTCTGTTTTTT CASSADRGLFF
. TRBJ2-2 TRBV5-1 . TGCGCCAGCAGCCGTGCCGGAGGGCAAGCCGGGGAGCTGTTTTTT CASSRAGGQAGELFF
. TRBJ2-1 TRBV5-6 . TGTGCCAGCAGCTTAGGGGGGAGGGAGTACAATGAGCAGTTCTTC CASSLGGREYNEQFF
once TRBJ2-3 TRBV6-6 . TGTGCCAGCAGTTACGTGGCAGGGGGCACAGATACGCAGTATTTT CASSYVAGGTDTQYF